These 19 T cell receptor beta chains were sequenced from one sample in a study of blood T cell repertoires in COVID-19. Libraries were prepared by immunoSEQ multiplex PCR; TCRdb keeps only in-frame clonotypes and omits some of them. The sample contains about 75,000 clones, approximately 79% of which appear only once. The sequencing input was peripheral blood. The source of these receptors is a woman older than 75 with active or convalescent COVID-19.

The chain joins TRBV24-1 to TRBJ2-7, with 8 bases lining up with TRBD2. Looked up from germline, CDR1 is KGHDR and CDR2 is SFDVKD. The CDR3 is 13 amino acids. V dropped 7 bases and J dropped 3; count of bases not matched to a gene: 4. CDR3 sequence: CATSLSGSYEQYF. Written as DNA, the CDR3 is TGTGCCACCAGCTTAAGCGGGAGCTACGAGCAGTACTTC.

The CDR3 DNA sequence: TGTGCCAGCAGCTTTGACAGGGAGACCCAGTACTTC. This gives the protein CASSFDRETQYF. The J gene is TRBJ2-5, the V gene TRBV7-9, with D possibly being TRBD1 (6 bases). The germline V and J ends were trimmed by 3 bases and 5 bases, with 7 bases remaining between them. This CDR3 spans 12 amino acids. CDR1 is SEHNR and CDR2 is FQNEAQ in the germline V gene (reference sequence).

CDR3 DNA sequence: TGTGCCAGCAGCTTAGAAGGGCGGGCCTACACCTTC. Its translation is CASSLEGRAYTF. The rearrangement uses TRBV7-9 and TRBJ1-2; no clear D. The CDR3 spans 12 residues. Germline V gene data show CDR1 as SEHNR and CDR2 as FQNEAQ (reference sequence). Trimming cost V 1 base and J 10 bases, with 10 bases left between them.

The V gene is TRBV3-1 (or the pseudogene TRBV3-2), the J gene TRBJ2-1, with 10 positions matching TRBD2. Germline CDR1 LGHDT, CDR2 YNNKEL (reference sequence). CDR3 length equals 16 residues. Trimming at V came to 6 bases and at J to 6 bases, leaving 11 bases not matched to a gene. The CDR3 nucleotides are TGTGCCAGCAGACGAACCTCTAGCGGGGGTGGCAATGAGCAGTTCTTC. Encoded protein: CASRRTSSGGGNEQFF.

The V call is TRBV4-1, the J call TRBJ2-1, with 11 bases that match TRBD2. The CDR3 loop spans 16 amino acids. V shed 0 bases, J shed 8 bases, and the junction held 6 bases outside the gene matches. Germline CDR1 reads MGHRA; CDR2 reads YSYEKL. The CDR3 is CASSQDDLAGGYEQFF. In DNA, the CDR3 is TGCGCCAGCAGCCAAGATGACCTAGCGGGGGGATATGAGCAGTTCTTC.

This clone came up a few times. The chain employs TRBV7-9 and TRBJ2-2; 11 bases agree with TRBD2. There are 18 residues in the CDR3. Germline values: CDR1 SEHNR, CDR2 FQNEAQ (reference sequence). J gave up 4 bases and V 4 bases, and 11 bases lay outside the gene matches. CDR3 nucleotides: TGTGCCAGCAGCTCCTGGGGGACTAGCGGAAATCCCACCGGGGAGCTGTTTTTT. It yields the protein CASSSWGTSGNPTGELFF. Full variable domain (outside the CDR3, taken from reference TRBV7-9 and TRBJ2-2): DTGVSQNPRHKITKRGQNVTFRCDPISEHNRLYWYRQTLGQGPEFLTYFQNEAQLEKSRLLSDRFSAERPKGSFSTLEIQRTEQGDSAMYLCASSSWGTSGNPTGELFFGEGSRLTVL.

The chain carries TRBV28 and TRBJ1-1; the match to TRBD1 covers 12 bases. Germline CDR1 is MDHEN and CDR2 is SYDVKM. The CDR3 is made up of 17 amino acids. Unmatched junction bases numbered 10, after V lost 4 bases and J lost 4 bases. This CDR3 reads CASSWPGQGADGTEAFF. Written as DNA, the CDR3 is TGTGCCAGCAGTTGGCCGGGACAGGGGGCTGACGGCACTGAAGCTTTCTTT.

The chain is built from TRBV7-3 and TRBJ2-7, with D possibly being TRBD2 (6 bases). This CDR3 has 14 residues. Germline V lookup: CDR1 SGHTA, CDR2 FQGTGA. V shed 5 bases and J shed 0 bases, with 11 bases lying between them. The DNA for the CDR3 is TGTGCCAGCAGCGTAGTCGGGGGCTCCTACGAGCAGTACTTC. Translated, it gives CASSVVGGSYEQYF.

This clone was counted between two and nine times. The chain joins TRBV6-2 or TRBV6-3 to TRBJ2-7; tentative D call: TRBD2 (5 bases). The CDR3 length is 11 residues. Between the trimmed V and J ends, which lost 5 bases and 6 bases, there was a span of 8 bases. The germline V gene has CDR1 MNHEY and CDR2 SVGEGT. The CDR3 sequence: CASSDGVEQYF. The DNA of the CDR3 is TGTGCCAGCAGTGACGGGGTCGAGCAGTACTTC.

This clone came up a few times. The chain uses TRBV19 and TRBJ1-5; 11 bases fit TRBD1. Germline V gives CDR1 LNHDA, CDR2 SQIVND (reference sequence). Trimming removed 6 bases from V and 0 bases from J; junction bases left unmatched: 13. The CDR3 is made up of 19 amino acids. In nucleotides, the CDR3 is TGTGCCAGTAGGGAAACCGGGACAGGGGGTGTGAATAGCAATCAGCCCCAGCATTTT. This gives the protein CASRETGTGGVNSNQPQHF.

This clone was seen a handful of times. The J gene is TRBJ2-3, the V gene TRBV3-1 (or the pseudogene TRBV3-2), with TRBD1 matching over 7 bases. Germline CDR1 LGHDT, CDR2 YNNKEL (reference sequence). V lost 8 bases to trimming and J lost 1 base; unmatched junction nucleotides: 0. The CDR3 runs to 12 residues. For the CDR3, the DNA is TGTGCCAGCGGGACAGGCACAGATACGCAGTATTTT. Protein sequence: CASGTGTDTQYF.

The J gene is TRBJ2-5, the V gene TRBV9; D may be TRBD2 (6 bases). V lost 2 bases and J 5 bases, leaving 16 bases between the germline ends. Germline CDR1 is SGDLS and CDR2 is YYNGEE. This CDR3 contains 15 residues. The chain's CDR3 is CASSVSEGARETQYF. CDR3 DNA sequence: TGTGCCAGCAGCGTCTCGGAGGGAGCAAGGGAGACCCAGTACTTC.

The chain recombines TRBV10-3 with TRBJ1-2, with D possibly being TRBD1 (5 bases). Deletions cut 3 bases from V and 6 bases from J, with 17 bases between. CDR1 and CDR2 (germline): ENHRY, SYGVKD. The CDR3 sequence is 15 residues long. CDR3 residues: CAISDAGGGRNGYTF. The CDR3 bases are TGTGCCATCAGTGACGCCGGGGGGGGGAGGAATGGCTACACCTTC.

The chain's CDR3 is CASSPSLGRRGTEAFF. Here the CDR3 DNA reads TGTGCCAGCAGCCCGTCATTAGGGAGGAGGGGCACTGAAGCTTTCTTT. This chain joins TRBV6-2 or TRBV6-3 and TRBJ1-1, with D possibly matching TRBD1 (5 bases). V lost 6 bases to trimming and J lost 4 bases, with 21 bases between them. The germline V gene has CDR1 MNHEY and CDR2 SVGEGT. This CDR3 is 16 amino acids long.

This clone is classed as medium-sized. The J gene is TRBJ1-2, the V gene TRBV4-2, with D uncertain. The CDR3 is made up of 13 amino acids. Trimming shortened V by 9 bases and J by 6 bases, and 17 bases separated the two germline ends. Germline V gene lookup returns CDR1 LGHNA and CDR2 YNFKEQ. CDR3 loop: CASRREGVDGYTF. The CDR3 DNA is TGTGCCAGTCGAAGGGAGGGAGTTGATGGCTACACCTTC.

This rearrangement joins TRBV5-8 to TRBJ2-1, with 8 bases matching TRBD2. This CDR3 has 15 residues. The V gene end was trimmed by 2 bases and the J gene end by 1 base; junction bases not matched to a gene: 2. Germline V gene data show CDR1 as SGHTS and CDR2 as YDEGEE. The CDR3 DNA sequence: TGTGCCAGCAGCTTTAGCGGGACTTCCTACAATGAGCAGTTCTTC. Its protein is CASSFSGTSYNEQFF.

In its sample, this clone was seen once. The chain joins TRBV14 to TRBJ2-2; 9 bases map to TRBD1. CDR3 length: 14 residues. With V trimmed by 9 bases and J by 4 bases, 6 bases remained unmatched. Germline V gene lookup returns CDR1 SGHDN and CDR2 FVKESK. The DNA for the CDR3 is TGTGCCAGTACGACAGGGGGGATCACCGGGGAGCTGTTTTTT. Protein product: CASTTGGITGELFF.

This clone is a singleton in its sample. The J gene is TRBJ2-5, the V gene TRBV14, with D possibly TRBD2 on 6 matching bases. This CDR3 has 17 residues. The ends were cut back, 1 base at V and 4 bases at J, with 19 bases in the middle. The germline CDR1 and CDR2 sequences are SGHDN and FVKESK. CDR3 coding DNA: TGTGCCAGCAGCCAAGTTTCGGGTCTCGGGGGAAGAGAGACCCAGTACTTC. Residues: CASSQVSGLGGRETQYF.

The chain carries TRBV3-1 (or the pseudogene TRBV3-2) and TRBJ1-3; 7 nucleotides line up with TRBD1. Germline V gene data show CDR1 as LGHDT and CDR2 as YNNKEL (reference sequence). This CDR3 has 17 amino acids. V lost 4 bases and J lost 0; bases outside the gene matches: 9. Written as DNA, the CDR3 is TGTGCCAGCAGCCGGGCACAGGGGCCCTTCTCTGGAAACACCATATATTTT. This translates into CASSRAQGPFSGNTIYF.